This T cell receptor beta chain was observed in a study of blood T cell repertoires in COVID-19. Study overall: Samples came from the United States, Italy and Spain, spanning acute and convalescent COVID-19.

Sequencing used immunoSEQ multiplex PCR; TCRdb keeps in-frame clones, though not all of them. The profile shows 300,000 to 450,000 clones, around 87% of them singletons. V lost 4 bases, J lost 6 bases, and 12 bases stayed unmatched. The length of the CDR3 is 17 residues. Germline CDR1 is LGHDT and CDR2 is YNNKEL (reference sequence). This clonotype was obtained from a man younger than 45 who had recovered from COVID-19. This chain uses TRBV3-1 (or the pseudogene TRBV3-2) with TRBJ1-5; 10 bases are a match to TRBD1. The sequenced material came from PBMCs or T cells enriched from blood (not recorded which). The CDR3 DNA is TGTGCCAGCAGCCCCGACAGGGGGCTGGGTAGATTTCAGCCCCAGCATTTT. Translation gives CASSPDRGLGRFQPQHF.